This TCR beta chain derives from a study of cytomegalovirus exposure and HLA in healthy donors (dated by TCRdb to 2015 to 2018). Study-wide context: In an earlier analysis of 550 to 750 of the donors, 250 to 350 Gb of sequence data and approximately 120 million unique TCR beta sequences from about 179 million T cells were reported. About five DR-DQ haplotypes were treated as single units for association and clustering because of strong linkage in the cohort. Alongside the repertoire data, information on donor age, sex, ethnicity and CMV serostatus was compiled. Rather than drawing on any new phenotypic data, the later analysis identified candidate immune exposures from TCR beta sequences and the way those sequences occurred across donors. HLA typing covered class I and class II loci at four-digit resolution. In a later analysis, previously published TCR beta repertoires from 666 donors were re-analyzed and high-resolution HLA genotyping was added so that TCR occurrence patterns could be studied. The number of donors typed differed by locus, with about 629-640 for A, B, C, DRB1 and DQB1, around 500 for DQA1, approximately 580 for DPA1, and 450 to 480 for DPB1. An early release that covered some 630 HLA-typed donors contained approximately 320 gigabases of sequencing data and roughly 84 million unique TCR sequences. The aim of the study was to test whether cataloging public T cell receptors could identify signatures of past pathogen exposure. All discovery cohort repertoires had been generated on a single sequencing platform. A separate validation cohort of approximately 120 different subjects was used in addition to the roughly 640-subject first cohort. In an earlier analysis of 550 to 700 of the donors, high-throughput TCR beta sequencing was used to judge whether each TCR beta V gene segment behaved as functional or pseudogenic. A later genetic analysis used genome-wide SNP genotypes for about 55% of the 666 donors, treating that subset as a discovery cohort. The genetic ancestry cluster associated with self-reported Caucasian donors included 80% to 90% of the approximately 400 genotyped donors. Across around 400 genotyped donors of the cohort, an average of roughly 250,000 unique TCR beta nucleotide sequences per donor were sequenced, and around 19% of those sequences were non-productive. The study combined high-throughput TCR immunosequencing, statistical association of individual TCRs with disease status, and machine learning to predict cytomegalovirus infection status. The study used immunosequencing to profile the T cell repertoires of about 670 subjects and linked those repertoires to cytomegalovirus serostatus.

The cohort consisted of 650 to 850 healthy bone marrow donors. At the time of sampling, all cohort members were nominally healthy, though unrecorded immune exposures were likely present. The donor was CMV seronegative and was included in the group of several hundred seronegative cohort members. A peripheral blood sample was collected from each donor, and TCR beta sequencing was performed on peripheral blood mononuclear cells. Genomic DNA was extracted from the blood cell samples with the Qiagen DNeasy Blood Extraction Kit. As regards this clone: Its antigen target is currently unknown. Base quality data are lacking; no much larger clone is found one base away.

The paper's findings and limits, for the study overall: The classifier was reported to diagnose cytomegalovirus status with high specificity and sensitivity in both the original and validation cohorts. Because counts were too low, 15 to 20 rarely observed V segments, including chromosome 9 orphons, were excluded from the earlier analysis of 587 of the donors. For the cohort, immune exposure information was limited to CMV serostatus. Most CMV-associated TCR beta chains appeared to be HLA-restricted in a later analysis, and the HLA associations seemed to be driven largely by CMV exposure. A cluster of highly shared sequence variants was judged likely to represent a technical artifact of the sequencing pipeline. In this cohort, only TCR beta chains were sequenced, and detectable features were limited by the absence of alpha or paired-chain data. Compared with the approximately 670-donor mean, donors in an Asian-associated ancestry cluster had fewer N-insertions in productive TCRs, according to a later genetic analysis. In an earlier analysis of 587 of the donors, most TCR beta V segments appeared in productive rearrangements about 87% or about 30% of the time, broadly matching IMGT annotations. The study gave a list of around 170 TCR beta chains associated with cytomegalovirus. In a later analysis, several top co-occurrence clusters were reported to appear linked to parvovirus B19, influenza, CMV and Epstein-Barr virus. Assigning TCR associations to individual alleles was difficult when HLA alleles, especially DR and DQ, strongly co-occurred. Some IMGT-functional V segments, including TRBV6-2 and TRBV6-3, could not be told apart with the 87-base-pair reads, so those segments were excluded. It was suggested by the authors that the approach could potentially be generalized to other disease states and immunological phenotypes. The presence/absence analyses assumed that sequencing depth was roughly uniform across donors, and that assumption may not be true. Specific HLA alleles were associated with some 15,000 TCR beta sequences at a false discovery rate of 0.05 in a later analysis. In vitro tests confirmed that a few of the cytomegalovirus-associated TCR beta chains recognize cytomegalovirus antigens. In a later analysis, HLA-associated TCR beta chains were found to be more clonally expanded and to have lower generation probabilities than equally common non-associated chains. Because some donors lacked HLA typing at each locus, the association tests relied only on the typed subset. Correlated functional status among segregating V segments might be attributable to linkage disequilibrium, but an unknown experimental factor could not be ruled out. In a later analysis, TCR association rates were found to vary across HLA loci, with the most associated TCRs seen for DRB1 alleles and the fewest for HLA-C alleles. In a later genetic analysis, a missense DCLRE1C variant was associated with V-gene and J-gene trimming of TCR beta chains, and the association was replicated in an independent cohort. A further reported finding was that TCR beta sequences accurately predicted the HLA-A and HLA-B alleles for most subjects in the first cohort. While some public TCRs were present in many individuals, most TCR sequences turned up only very rarely across donors.

Library prep was done by the immunoSEQ multiplex PCR assay. For the multiplex PCR, a mixture combining 60 forward primers for TCR Vbeta segments and 13 reverse primers for TCR Jbeta segments was used. The CDR3 region of rearranged TCR beta genes was amplified from genomic DNA by a multiplex PCR assay. On the Illumina HiSeq System, the amplified TCR beta libraries were sequenced as 87-base-pair reads. The paper's processing steps were these. Across the 670 or so repertoires, a later analysis counted approximately 83 million unique TCR beta chains, 8.5 million to 12 million of which were shared by at least two donors. A nearest-neighbor algorithm error-corrected the raw reads and collapsed the reads into unique sequences, merging closely related sequences to remove PCR and sequencing errors. Alignment of CDR3 sequences to IMGT reference sequences was used to assign V, D and J gene segments. For a sequence to be retained, a match of at least six nucleotides was required to both a V gene segment and a J gene segment. A rearrangement counted as productive if the CDR3 had no stop codons and remained in frame with V and J, and every other rearrangement counted as non-productive. Following IMGT convention, CDR3 was defined as the stretch from the second conserved V-encoded cysteine to the conserved J-encoded phenylalanine. The earlier analysis of approximately 590 of the donors excluded any sequence lacking an unambiguous match to a single V gene segment. An earlier analysis of a few hundred of the donors called V segments functional above 56.7% productive rearrangements and segregating when the between-donor standard deviation exceeded 5%. To diagnose cytomegalovirus status from the catalog of TCR beta chain sequences, a statistical classification framework was built. In a later analysis, TCR nucleotide sequences were compared against IMGT/GENE-DB human TR gene sequences so that V and J genes could be assigned. The TCRdist pipeline was used in a later analysis to assign CDR3 sequences and most-parsimonious VDJ recombination scenarios. In a later analysis, every TCR beta chain was defined by the combination of its CDR3 amino acid sequence and its V-gene family, and reads without a unique V-gene family were dropped. As a way to deal with suspected cross-contamination and a sequencing artifact, a later analysis dropped roughly 620 nucleotide sequences that were highly shared and had low generation probability. In a later analysis, a clonal expansion index was calculated for each public chain from normalized within-repertoire ranks of inferred template counts. In a later analysis, generation probabilities were computed with a VDJ recombination model fitted to out-of-frame rearrangements, and the resulting probabilities were checked against IGoR. A later analysis scored TCR-TCR, TCR-HLA and TCR-CMV co-occurrence with hypergeometric tests, applying a repertoire-size bias correction to TCR pairs. False discovery rates were estimated in a later analysis by permuting HLA or CMV assignments 20 times. In a later analysis, co-occurring TCRs were grouped with DBSCAN, and TCRdist sequence similarity was added when clustering was performed within HLA-allele-positive subsets. Repertoires with fewer than 30,000 or more than 120,000 public chains were left out of co-occurrence clustering, as were about 5 repertoires with anomalous nucleotide sharing. TCRdb stores this immuneACCESS table with in-frame sequences only. Part of the clones is absent; in the studies checked, under half of the shortfall reflects unresolved V genes, and no reason is known for the rest. The V and J calls and the clone size are those of that table, but D and trimming were determined from the DNA. Here the sample has 160,000 or so clones; around three quarters occur a single time. More than 5.5% of the sample belongs to the ten largest clones.

Per the germline V gene, WSHSY is the CDR1 and SAAADI is the CDR2. The trim is 2 bases for V and 5 bases for J, with a gap of 9 bases between the germline ends. The CDR3 runs 14 amino acids, cysteine and phenylalanine included. The kept DNA is CDR3 alone, 42 bases in frame from the first base. The chain joins TRBV10-2 to TRBJ2-2; the D segment could be TRBD2, given 5 matching bases. The sample taken for sequencing was PBMCs. This TCR derives from a man aged 35 to 55 in good health and CMV-seronegative. The bases read TGCGCCAGCAGTGAGCCTGGACTTACCGGGGAGCTGTTTTTT. This encodes CASSEPGLTGELFF.